These 27 T cell receptor beta chains were sequenced from one sample in a study of regulatory T cells in long-lasting Graves disease. According to the study, TCR beta libraries were built with iRepertoire HTBI primers and CDR3-region Arm-PCR. From the multiplex PCR reads, TCRdb called clonotypes with MiXCR, one entry per CDR3 protein. The repertoire holds 400,000 to 500,000 distinct CDR3 sequences, with about 15% as singletons. Regarding time point: newly diagnosed GD, antithyroid drugs for less than 3 months. PBMC-derived RNA was used for the TCR library. These data are also associated with another study on T cells in Graves' hyperthyroidism and ophthalmopathy.

The sample in question was peripheral blood mononuclear cells (PBMCs), obtained at new diagnosis, from a patient treated with antithyroid drugs. The receptors come from a woman in her 30s with Graves disease.

This clonotype was counted between two and nine times. This sequence joins TRBV11-2 and TRBJ2-5; the match to TRBD2 covers 10 bases. The CDR3 spans 18 residues. V lost 4 bases to trimming and J lost 4 bases; unmatched junction nucleotides: 15. The germline V gene encodes CDR1 SGHAT and CDR2 FQNNGV. The CDR3 protein is CASSSLETSGPGVETQYF. CDR3 nucleotide sequence: TGTGCCAGCAGCTCACTCGAGACTAGCGGGCCGGGGGTAGAGACCCAGTACTTC.

This clonotype was observed many times. The chain uses TRBV7-9 and TRBJ2-1, with 9 bases aligning to TRBD2. The CDR3 has 17 residues. J gave up 1 base and V 1 base, and 5 bases lay outside the gene matches. CDR1 is SEHNR and CDR2 is FQNEAQ in the germline V gene (reference sequence). The CDR3 sequence is CASSLGGAGGSYNEQFF. DNA for the CDR3: TGTGCCAGCAGCTTAGGGGGAGCGGGAGGATCCTACAATGAGCAGTTCTTC. The variable domain in full, completed from reference TRBV7-9 and TRBJ2-1, reads DTGVSQNPRHKITKRGQNVTFRCDPISEHNRLYWYRQTLGQGPEFLTYFQNEAQLEKSRLLSDRFSAERPKGSFSTLEIQRTEQGDSAMYLCASSLGGAGGSYNEQFFGPGTRLTVL.

This clonotype appeared many times. V gene TRBV19 combines with J gene TRBJ1-1, with D tentatively TRBD1 (5 bases). CDR3 length: 14 amino acids. The V end was cut by 4 bases, the J end by 1 base, with 10 bases between. Germline V gene data show CDR1 as LNHDA and CDR2 as SQIVND (reference sequence). The CDR3 sequence: CASSTGLRNTEAFF. The CDR3 DNA is TGTGCCAGTAGTACGGGACTTAGGAACACTGAAGCTTTCTTT.

Many counts were recorded for this clonotype. V is TRBV20-1 and J is TRBJ2-7; TRBD2 agrees at 14 bases. Trimming removed 2 bases from V and 3 bases from J; junction bases left unmatched: 6. The germline gives CDR1 DFQATT, CDR2 SNEGSKA (reference sequence). The CDR3 covers 16 residues. The CDR3, as DNA: TGCAGTGCTAGACCCGGACTAGCGGGAGGAGGCTACGAGCAGTACTTC. Residues: CSARPGLAGGGYEQYF.

The rearrangement links TRBV3-1 to TRBJ2-4; the D gene is possibly TRBD2 (6 bases). The V end was cut by 0 bases, the J end by 0 bases, with 12 bases between. Germline assignment: CDR1 LGHDT and CDR2 YNNKEL (reference sequence). This CDR3 comprises 17 residues. CDR3 sequence: CASSQEGLRLAKNIQYF. In DNA, the CDR3 is TGTGCCAGCAGCCAAGAAGGACTACGGCTAGCCAAAAACATTCAGTACTTC.

In its sample, this clonotype was seen many times. The J gene is TRBJ2-1, the V gene TRBV9; D remains unclear. The V gene's germline CDR1 is SGDLS and CDR2 YYNGEE. V lost 3 bases and J 6 bases, leaving 10 bases between the germline ends. This CDR3 spans 13 amino acids. The DNA of the CDR3 is TGTGCCAGCAGCGCCCTCAACGGCAATGAGCAGTTCTTC. It encodes CASSALNGNEQFF.

This clonotype was recorded many times. This chain uses TRBV15 with TRBJ1-1; D remains ambiguous. V shed 3 bases and J shed 6 bases, with 17 bases lying between them. Germline values: CDR1 LNHNV, CDR2 YYDKDF (reference sequence). This CDR3 has 15 residues. The CDR3 is CATSRAQAGGSEAFF. DNA for the CDR3: TGTGCCACCAGCAGGGCCCAGGCAGGAGGGTCTGAAGCTTTCTTT.

This clonotype was counted many times. This rearrangement joins TRBV12-3 or TRBV12-4 to TRBJ2-1; D not resolved. The CDR3 extends over 15 amino acids. Trimming took 5 bases from V and 2 from J, leaving 13 bases between them. CDR3 region: CASSGGWLTYNEQFF. The CDR3 DNA is TGTGCCAGCAGTGGCGGTTGGCTAACCTACAATGAGCAGTTCTTC.

The table lists this clonotype with many counts. The chain couples TRBV27 to TRBJ1-2, with 7 positions matching TRBD1. The CDR3 contains 15 residues. The V segment lost 4 bases and the J segment 4 bases; nucleotides outside the gene matches: 9. Per the germline V gene, CDR1 is MNHEY and CDR2 is SMNVEV (reference sequence). The CDR3: CASSSDPTGLYGYTF. For the CDR3, the DNA is TGTGCCAGCAGTTCCGACCCGACAGGGCTCTATGGCTACACCTTC.

Concerning this clonotype itself: Being one base from a much bigger clone, this may be a read error. V gene TRBV20-1 combines with J gene TRBJ2-1; no clear D. Per germline, CDR1 DFQATT and CDR2 SNEGSKA (reference sequence). The CDR3 is 16 amino acids. The CDR3 spells CSARDRGSRFYNGQFF. For the CDR3, the DNA is TGCAGTGCTAGAGATCGAGGTAGCCGGTTCTACAATGGGCAGTTCTTC.

This clonotype was detected many times. V gene TRBV18 combines with J gene TRBJ2-2; weak D call: TRBD1 (6 bases). The V gene's germline CDR1 is KGHSH and CDR2 LQKENI. The V end lost 0 bases, the J end lost 4 bases, and 9 bases lay between the germline ends. This CDR3 region has 15 residues. In nucleotides, the CDR3 is TGTGCCAGCTCACCACCGAGGGGGATCACCGGGGAGCTGTTTTTT. Protein product: CASSPPRGITGELFF.

This clonotype showed up just once. At one end, the junction sequence differs from germline, possibly due to a read error. The rearrangement uses TRBV4-1 and TRBJ2-2; TRBD2 matches 8 bases. The CDR3 sequence is 18 residues long. Germline V gives CDR1 MGHRA, CDR2 YSYEKL. CDR3 region: CTSSQDHGAGGNTGELFF. DNA of the CDR3: TGCACCAGCAGCCAAGACCATGGGGCGGGAGGGAACACCGGGGAGCTGTTTTTT.

Remarks on this clonotype: This may come from a read error, since a much larger clone is one base off. Because it lacks the conserved phenylalanine or tryptophan at the end, this CDR3 is likely a read error. The genes are TRBV3-1 and TRBJ2-1, with TRBD2 identical over 10 bases. CDR3 length: 16 residues. Trimming cost V 4 bases and J 3 bases; bases outside gene matches: 6. Germline CDR1 reads LGHDT; CDR2 reads YNNKEL (reference sequence). CDR3 sequence: CASSPTGLAVYNEQFL. CDR3 sequence (DNA): TGTGCCAGCAGCCCAACTGGACTAGCGGTCTACAATGAGCAGTTCCTC.

The chain joins TRBV20-1 to TRBJ2-4; D possibly corresponds to TRBD1 (5 bases). The V end was cut by 0 bases, the J end by 2 bases, with 14 bases between. The CDR3 has 16 residues. In germline, CDR1 is DFQATT, CDR2 SNEGSKA (reference sequence). CDR3 amino acids: CSARDSPGITKNIQYF. CDR3 sequence (DNA): TGCAGTGCTAGAGATAGTCCAGGGATTACCAAAAACATTCAGTACTTC.

The V gene is TRBV6-1, the J gene TRBJ1-2; D not resolved. V was trimmed by 6 bases and J by 6 bases, leaving 11 bases between them. Germline CDR1 MNHNS, CDR2 SASEGT. The CDR3 runs 12 residues. The CDR3: CASRAPGNGYTF. The CDR3 DNA reads as TGTGCCAGCAGGGCTCCGGGGAATGGCTACACCTTC.

This clonotype was counted at least ten times. V and J are TRBV20-1 and TRBJ2-1, with 7 bases lining up with TRBD2. Trimming removed 1 base from V and 7 bases from J; junction bases left unmatched: 7. The CDR3 extends over 14 amino acids. CDR1 and CDR2 (germline): DFQATT, SNEGSKA (reference sequence). CDR3 region: CSARAWRENNEQFF. Written as DNA, the CDR3 is TGCAGTGCTAGAGCCTGGCGGGAGAATAATGAGCAGTTCTTC.

About this clonotype itself: This may stem from a read error, because a much larger clone lies one nucleotide away. The J gene is TRBJ2-1, the V gene TRBV9, with a tentative D call TRBD2 (5 bases). The CDR3 covers 14 residues. Trimming removed 0 bases from V and 10 bases from J, with 14 bases in between. CDR1 is SGDLS, CDR2 YYNGEE, per germline. The CDR3: CASSVGASGWEQFF. CDR3 sequence (DNA): TGTGCCAGCAGCGTAGGGGCCTCGGGGTGGGAGCAGTTCTTC.

The sample holds many counts of this clonotype. The chain joins TRBV6-5 to TRBJ2-7; TRBD2 matches at 10 bases. The CDR3 covers 15 residues. CDR1 is MNHEY, CDR2 SVGAGI, per germline. J lost 1 base, V lost 4 bases, and 4 bases had no gene match. In nucleotides, the CDR3 is TGTGCCAGCAGTTTCTTGACTAGCGGGTCCTACGAGCAGTACTTC. Protein sequence: CASSFLTSGSYEQYF.

This clonotype was recorded a few times. The gene calls are TRBV24-1 and TRBJ2-5, with 12 bases lining up with TRBD2. Per germline, CDR1 KGHDR and CDR2 SFDVKD. The CDR3 length is 14 residues. Trimming took 8 bases from V and 4 from J; bases not matched to a gene: 4. Here the CDR3 reads CATTSGRVGETQYF. The CDR3 DNA follows: TGTGCCACCACTAGCGGGAGGGTGGGAGAGACCCAGTACTTC.

This clonotype was seen repeatedly, ten times or more. The chain employs TRBV12-5 and TRBJ2-1; 12 positions agree with TRBD2. V lost 2 bases and J lost 3; bases outside the gene matches: 8. Germline CDR1 reads LGHNT; CDR2 reads FRNRAP. The CDR3 runs 18 residues. The CDR3 coding sequence is TGTGCTAGTGGTTTGACCCCTAGCGGGAGGGCCTTCTACAATGAGCAGTTCTTC. Encoded protein: CASGLTPSGRAFYNEQFF.

The sample holds many counts of this clonotype. This chain joins TRBV5-6 and TRBJ2-7; 7 positions agree with TRBD2. The CDR3 contains 15 residues. V shed 4 bases and J 4 bases; nucleotides not matched to a gene: 11. CDR1 and CDR2 from the germline V gene are SGHDT and YYEEEE. CDR3 coding DNA: TGTGCCAGCAGCGGAGCGGGACTGTCGTCGTACGAGCAGTACTTC. This codes for CASSGAGLSSYEQYF.

Worth noting for this clonotype: A read error may produce the germline difference seen at one junction end. V usage is TRBV7-9 and J usage is TRBJ2-7; perhaps TRBD1 as D (6 bases). Germline CDR1 is SEHNR and CDR2 is FQNEAQ (reference sequence). The length of the CDR3 is 16 residues. The CDR3 sequence: CASSLPGHQPTYERYF. The CDR3 DNA reads as TGTGCCAGCAGCTTACCGGGACACCAGCCTACCTACGAGCGGTACTTC.

This clonotype was observed a handful of times. This chain joins TRBV5-1 and TRBJ2-1, with D perhaps matching TRBD2 (6 bases). Per germline, CDR1 SGHRS and CDR2 YFSETQ. V gave up 0 bases and J gave up 9 bases, with 13 bases separating them. The CDR3 runs 14 residues. The DNA for the CDR3 is TGCGCCAGCAGCTTGGCCCAGGTGGAGGGTGAGCAGTTCTTC. It codes for CASSLAQVEGEQFF.

The V call is TRBV5-6, the J call TRBJ2-7, with D perhaps given as TRBD1 or TRBD2 (5 bases each). In germline, CDR1 is SGHDT, CDR2 YYEEEE. V was clipped by 5 bases and J by 2 bases, with 11 bases between them. The CDR3 is 13 residues long. In DNA, the CDR3 is TGTGCCAGCAGTACCCGGGGCCCCTACGAGCAGTACTTC. Amino acids: CASSTRGPYEQYF.

This clonotype has ten or more counts. The V and J genes are TRBV29-1 and TRBJ2-3; 9 bases fit TRBD1. CDR3 length equals 14 residues. CDR1 and CDR2 (germline): SQVTM, ANQGSEA. J gave up 4 bases and V 3 bases, and 5 bases lay outside the gene matches. The CDR3: CSVEGRQGADTQYF. Here the CDR3 DNA reads TGCAGCGTTGAGGGTCGACAGGGGGCAGATACGCAGTATTTT.

This clonotype was counted many times. The chain has TRBV11-1 and TRBJ2-1; possible D gene TRBD1, 7 bases. This CDR3 region has 15 residues. The V gene's germline CDR1 is SGHAT and CDR2 FQDESV (reference sequence). V gave up 8 bases and J gave up 7 bases, with 21 bases separating them. The CDR3, as DNA: TGTGCCAGCCGGGGGAAACAGGGACAGTCGAATGAGCAGTTCTTC. As protein: CASRGKQGQSNEQFF.

This clonotype was counted many times. The rearrangement uses TRBV3-1 and TRBJ2-2; possible D gene TRBD1, 5 bases. The CDR3 has 16 amino acids. The V gene's germline CDR1 is LGHDT and CDR2 YNNKEL (reference sequence). Trimming left V 4 bases short and J 1 base short, with 13 bases between. The CDR3 coding sequence is TGTGCCAGCAGCCGGTCGGACACCAAGAACACCGGGGAGCTGTTTTTT. Translation gives CASSRSDTKNTGELFF.